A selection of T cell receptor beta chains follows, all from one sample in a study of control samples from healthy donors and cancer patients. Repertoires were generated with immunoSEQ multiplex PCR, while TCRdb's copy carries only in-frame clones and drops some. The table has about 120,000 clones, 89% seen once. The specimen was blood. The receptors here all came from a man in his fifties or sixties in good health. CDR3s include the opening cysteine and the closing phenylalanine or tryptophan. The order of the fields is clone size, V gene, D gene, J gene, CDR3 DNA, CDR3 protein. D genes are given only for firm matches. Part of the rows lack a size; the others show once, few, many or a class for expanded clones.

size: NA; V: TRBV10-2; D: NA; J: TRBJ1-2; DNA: TGCGCCAGCAGTGCCACTTTACTCCCTAACTATGGCTACACCTTC; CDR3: CASSATLLPNYGYTF
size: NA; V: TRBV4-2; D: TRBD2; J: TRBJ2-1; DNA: TGTGCCAGCAGCCAAGATCCGCCGACTAGCGGGGTTTACAATGAGCAGTTCTTC; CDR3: CASSQDPPTSGVYNEQFF
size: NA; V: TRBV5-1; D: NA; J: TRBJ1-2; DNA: TGCGCCAGCAGCTGGGGACCTCTCAGGGGACGGGACTATGGCTACACCTTC; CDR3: CASSWGPLRGRDYGYTF
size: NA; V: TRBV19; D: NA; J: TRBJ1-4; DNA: TGTGCCAGTAGTATGCGGTGGTCACCTAATGAAAAACTGTTTTTT; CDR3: CASSMRWSPNEKLFF
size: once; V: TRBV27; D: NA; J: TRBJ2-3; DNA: TGTGCCAGCAGTTTAGTAGCGGCTAGCACAGATACGCAGTATTTT; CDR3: CASSLVAASTDTQYF
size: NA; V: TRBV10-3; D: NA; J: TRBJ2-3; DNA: TGTGCCATCAGTGACCAAACCACAGATACGCAGTATTTT; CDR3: CAISDQTTDTQYF
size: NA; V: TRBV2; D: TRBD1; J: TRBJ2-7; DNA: TGTGCCAGCAAAGGCAGGGGGCCCTACGAGCAGTACTTC; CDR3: CASKGRGPYEQYF
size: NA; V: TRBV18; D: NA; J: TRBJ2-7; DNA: TGTGCCAGCTCACCCGGACCACCGGGATCCTACGAGCAGTACTTC; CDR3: CASSPGPPGSYEQYF
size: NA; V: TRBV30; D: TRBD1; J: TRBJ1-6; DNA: TGTGCCTGGCAGGGGGCCCGGAATTCACCCCTCCACTTT; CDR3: CAWQGARNSPLHF
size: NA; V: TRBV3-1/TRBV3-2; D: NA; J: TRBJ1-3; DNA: TGTGCCAGCAGCCAAGGTTCCGCCTTTCCTGGAAACACCATATATTTT; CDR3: CASSQGSAFPGNTIYF
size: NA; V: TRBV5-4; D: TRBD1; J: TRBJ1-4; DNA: TGTGCCAGCAGCTCTAAAAAGACAGGGCGAGATGAAAAACTGTTTTTT; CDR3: CASSSKKTGRDEKLFF
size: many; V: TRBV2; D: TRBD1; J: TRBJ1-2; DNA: TGTGCCAGCAGTGAACAGGGACAGGGGGGTGGCTACACCTTC; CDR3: CASSEQGQGGGYTF
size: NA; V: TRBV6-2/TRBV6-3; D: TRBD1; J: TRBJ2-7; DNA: TGTGCCAGCAGTTACGGGACAGAGTACGAGCAGTACTTC; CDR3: CASSYGTEYEQYF
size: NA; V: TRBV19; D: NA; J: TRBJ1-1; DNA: TGTGCCAGTAGTATACAGGGGTACACTGAAGCTTTCTTT; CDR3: CASSIQGYTEAFF
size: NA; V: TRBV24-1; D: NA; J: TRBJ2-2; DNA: TGTGCCACCAGACAGGTGAACACCGGGGAGCTGTTTTTT; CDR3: CATRQVNTGELFF
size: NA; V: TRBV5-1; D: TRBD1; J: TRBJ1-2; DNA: TGCGCCAGCAGCTGGGGGGGGACGACAGGGGAGAGCTATGGCTACACCTTC; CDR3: CASSWGGTTGESYGYTF
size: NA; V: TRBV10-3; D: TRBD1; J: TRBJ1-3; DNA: TGTGCCATCAGCTATCGGACAGGGTATTGCCCTGGAAACACCATATATTTT; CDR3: CAISYRTGYCPGNTIYF
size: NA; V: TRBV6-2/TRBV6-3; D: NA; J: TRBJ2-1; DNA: TGTGCCAGCAGTTATCGGACTTCCTCCTACAATGAGCAGTTCTTC; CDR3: CASSYRTSSYNEQFF
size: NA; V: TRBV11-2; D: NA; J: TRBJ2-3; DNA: TGTGCCAGCAGCTTCCGCGGGGGCCTTAGCACAGATACGCAGTATTTT; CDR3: CASSFRGGLSTDTQYF
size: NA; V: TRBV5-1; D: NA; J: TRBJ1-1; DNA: TGCGCCAGCAACGTGGGCATGAACACTGAAGCTTTCTTT; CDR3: CASNVGMNTEAFF
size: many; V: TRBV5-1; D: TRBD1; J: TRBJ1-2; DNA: TGCGCCAGCAGCGTGGGACAGGGGGCTCGAGGCTACACCTTC; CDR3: CASSVGQGARGYTF
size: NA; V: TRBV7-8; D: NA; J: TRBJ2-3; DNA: TGTGCCAGCAGCGACACTGCATTTCGCACAGATACGCAGTATTTT; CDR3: CASSDTAFRTDTQYF
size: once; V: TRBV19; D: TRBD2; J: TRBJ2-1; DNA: TGTGCCAGTAGTATGGGTTCTAGCGGGGGGGCGTCCTACAATGAGCAGTTCTTC; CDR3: CASSMGSSGGASYNEQFF
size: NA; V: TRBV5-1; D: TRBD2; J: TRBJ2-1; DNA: TGCGCCAGCAGCTATGCCGGGACTAGCAATGAGCAGTTCTTC; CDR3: CASSYAGTSNEQFF
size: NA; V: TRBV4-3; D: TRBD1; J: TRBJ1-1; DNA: TGCGCCAGCAGACAGGACAGGGTTTCGAACACTGAAGCTTTCTTT; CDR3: CASRQDRVSNTEAFF
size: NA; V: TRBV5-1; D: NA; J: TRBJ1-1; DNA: TGCGCCAGCAGCCTACGGTTAGGGAGCGACATGAACACTGAAGCTTTCTTT; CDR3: CASSLRLGSDMNTEAFF
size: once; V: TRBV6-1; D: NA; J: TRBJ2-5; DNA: TGTGCCAGCAGTGTCCCGGGAGCGGAGGAGACCCAGTACTTC; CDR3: CASSVPGAEETQYF
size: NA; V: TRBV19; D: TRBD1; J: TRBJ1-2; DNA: TGTGCCAGCCAACGGGCGGTAGCTCAGGGGGCGGATGGCTACACCTTC; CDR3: CASQRAVAQGADGYTF
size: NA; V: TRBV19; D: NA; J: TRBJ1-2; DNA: TGTGCCAGTAGTGGGCAGAACCCCCGGGGGGGATCTAACTATGGCTACACCTTC; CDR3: CASSGQNPRGGSNYGYTF
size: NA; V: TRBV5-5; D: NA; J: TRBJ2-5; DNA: TGTGCCAGCAGCTTAGGGGGTAAGGAGACCCAGTACTTC; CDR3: CASSLGGKETQYF
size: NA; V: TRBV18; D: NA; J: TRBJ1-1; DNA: TGTGCCAGCTCACCGTCCAAGAACACTGAAGCTTTCTTT; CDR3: CASSPSKNTEAFF
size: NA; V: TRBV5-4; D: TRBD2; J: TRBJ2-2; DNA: TGTGCCAGCAGCCCCGGCCGGGGGGGGCAGGCCGGGGAGCTGTTTTTT; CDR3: CASSPGRGGQAGELFF
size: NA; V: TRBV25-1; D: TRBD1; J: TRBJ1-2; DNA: TGTGCCAGCAGTGAACTGATTATAACAGGGGGGAGGTATGGCTACACCTTC; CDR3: CASSELIITGGRYGYTF
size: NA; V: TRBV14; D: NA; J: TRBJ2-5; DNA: TGTGCCAGCAGCCAAGATCTCGTGGACTTCCCGGGGGAGACCCAGTACTTC; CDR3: CASSQDLVDFPGETQYF
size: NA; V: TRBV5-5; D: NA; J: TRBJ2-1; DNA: TGTGCCAGCAGCCCCGGGGAGGTGGGCCTTTTCTACAATGAGCAGTTCTTC; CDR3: CASSPGEVGLFYNEQFF
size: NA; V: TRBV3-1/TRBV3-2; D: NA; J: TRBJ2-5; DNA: TGTGCCAGCAGCCAAGGGGCAGGCTACCAAGAGACCCAGTACTTC; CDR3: CASSQGAGYQETQYF
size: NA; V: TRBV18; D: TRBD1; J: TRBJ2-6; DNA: TGTGCCAGCTCACTTACAGGGGTCCAGGGGGCCAACGTCCTGACTTTC; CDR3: CASSLTGVQGANVLTF
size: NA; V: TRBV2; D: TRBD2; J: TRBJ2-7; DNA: TGTGCCAGCAGTGAAGGGCGGGGAGGGTACTACGAGCAGTACTTC; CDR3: CASSEGRGGYYEQYF
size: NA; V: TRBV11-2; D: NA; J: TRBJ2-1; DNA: TGTGCCAGCAGCCCTCAGCGATCCTACTCCTACAATGAGCAGTTCTTC; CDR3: CASSPQRSYSYNEQFF
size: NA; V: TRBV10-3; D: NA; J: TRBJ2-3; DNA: TGTGCCATCATGGGGCGGACAGGAGGGGCAGATACGCAGTATTTT; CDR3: CAIMGRTGGADTQYF
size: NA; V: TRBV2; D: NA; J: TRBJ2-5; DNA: TGTGCCAGCGGACCAGGGCAAGAGACCCAGTACTTC; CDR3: CASGPGQETQYF
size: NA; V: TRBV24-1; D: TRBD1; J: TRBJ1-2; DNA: TGTGCCACCAGTGATCCAGGGGGCGATAGCTATGGCTACACCTTC; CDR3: CATSDPGGDSYGYTF
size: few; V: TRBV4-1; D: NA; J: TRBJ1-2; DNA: TGCGCCAGCAGCCAGTCCTTATTCCTGACGGACCACTATGGCTACACCTTC; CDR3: CASSQSLFLTDHYGYTF
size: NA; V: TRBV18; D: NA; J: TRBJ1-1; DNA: TGTGCCAGCTCGGTCAGGGGAGGCATCACTGAAGCTTTCTTT; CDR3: CASSVRGGITEAFF
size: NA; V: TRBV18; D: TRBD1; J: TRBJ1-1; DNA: TGTGCCACCGTCTTGACAGGGTACGGCACTGAAGCTTTCTTT; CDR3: CATVLTGYGTEAFF